A selection of T cell receptor beta chains follows, all from one sample in a study of CD8+ T cells in alopecia areata. Sequencing used immunoSEQ multiplex PCR; TCRdb keeps in-frame clones, though not all of them. This sample has 79,000 or so clones, with about 71% found just once. This material consisted of CD8+ T cells sorted from blood, taken at week 24, from a patient treated with tofacitinib. Every receptor here comes from a human donor with alopecia areata. CDR3s include the opening cysteine and the closing phenylalanine or tryptophan. D genes are given only for firm matches. Size is stated for part of the rows, as once, few or many counts, or as a class when the clone is expanded.

j_call,v_call,clone_size,d_call,cdr3_nt,cdr3_aa
TRBJ2-2,TRBV19,-,TRBD2,TGTGCCAGTAGACTTAGCGGGCCTCTGAACACCGGGGAGCTGTTTTTT,CASRLSGPLNTGELFF
TRBJ2-1,TRBV6-5,-,-,TGTGCCAGCAGTTACGGGGCAAGCTCGTTCTTC,CASSYGASSFF
TRBJ2-6,TRBV2,-,-,TGTGCCAGCAGTGAACCGGGATCTAGCTCTGGGGCCAACGTCCTGACTTTC,CASSEPGSSSGANVLTF
TRBJ1-1,TRBV23-1,-,TRBD1,TGCGCCAGCAGTCCCCCGGCCCCTAGACAGGGGGTGAACACTGAAGCTTTCTTT,CASSPPAPRQGVNTEAFF
TRBJ1-2,TRBV5-6,-,TRBD1,TGTGCCAGCAGCCCGGGACAGGGGAGTAATGGCTACACCTTC,CASSPGQGSNGYTF
TRBJ1-1,TRBV7-2,few,TRBD1,TGTGCCGAGACCCTGACAGGGTATGGGAACACTGAAGCTTTCTTT,CAETLTGYGNTEAFF
TRBJ2-7,TRBV4-3,few,TRBD2,TGCGCCAGCAGCCAATACGCGGGGGGAGCCGAGCAGTACTTC,CASSQYAGGAEQYF
TRBJ2-1,TRBV5-1,-,TRBD2,TGCGCCAGCAGCTTGGGACTAGCGGGGGGTAATGAGCAGTTCTTC,CASSLGLAGGNEQFF
TRBJ1-3,TRBV27,-,-,TGTGCCACCGGGCCATTCTCTGGAAACACCATATATTTT,CATGPFSGNTIYF
TRBJ2-7,TRBV27,-,-,TGTGCCAGCAGCCACGCCGGGACTCGCGAACCCTACGAGCAGTACTTC,CASSHAGTREPYEQYF
TRBJ2-5,TRBV7-9,-,TRBD1,TGTGCCAGCAGCGGGCCGGGACAGCAAGAGACCCAGTACTTC,CASSGPGQQETQYF
TRBJ2-7,TRBV2,-,-,TGTGCCAGCAGTGAGGGCCCCAATTTCTCCTACGAGCAGTACTTC,CASSEGPNFSYEQYF
TRBJ2-3,TRBV6-5,once,-,TGTGCCAGCAGTTACTCGCCCTCCACAGATACGCAGTATTTT,CASSYSPSTDTQYF
TRBJ2-1,TRBV4-2,few,-,TGTGCCAGCAGCCTCGGCTCGAATGAGCAGTTCTTC,CASSLGSNEQFF
TRBJ2-7,TRBV9,-,TRBD2,TGTGCCAGCAGCGTAGAAGGGGAGGGTTACGAGCAGTACTTC,CASSVEGEGYEQYF
TRBJ2-1,TRBV30,-,TRBD2,TGTGCCTGGAATCCCGGACTAGCGGGTTGGATGGACAATGAGCAGTTCTTC,CAWNPGLAGWMDNEQFF
TRBJ2-1,TRBV4-3,-,TRBD1,TGCGCCAGCAGCCAAGATAGACAGGGAGACAATGAGCAGTTCTTC,CASSQDRQGDNEQFF
TRBJ2-3,TRBV4-1,-,-,TGCGCCAGCAGCCCTCCGGTTCTGGGCGATACGCAGTATTTT,CASSPPVLGDTQYF
TRBJ1-1,TRBV25-1,-,-,TGTGCCAGCAGTGCAACCGGTATACGGGGGAACACTGAAGCTTTCTTT,CASSATGIRGNTEAFF
TRBJ2-1,TRBV6-5,-,-,TGTGCCAGCATTTCCAGCAATGAGCAGTTCTTC,CASISSNEQFF
TRBJ2-7,TRBV5-1,-,TRBD1,TGCGCCAGCAGCAAAGGGACAGGGGCCTACGAGCAGTACTTC,CASSKGTGAYEQYF
TRBJ1-2,TRBV6-5,few,-,TGTGCCAGCAGTTCCTATAACCTAAACTATGGCTACACCTTC,CASSSYNLNYGYTF
TRBJ2-5,TRBV7-2,-,-,TGTGCCAGCAGCTTAGTTGGTTTAGCAATGGAGACCCAGTACTTC,CASSLVGLAMETQYF
TRBJ2-7,TRBV5-6,-,TRBD2,TGTGCCAGCAGCTTTCGGTACGGGCTGGGACTAATCTACGAGCAGTACTTC,CASSFRYGLGLIYEQYF
TRBJ2-7,TRBV6-5,-,-,TGTGCCAGCAGTTACGTAGGGGCGAGCTACGAGCAGTACTTC,CASSYVGASYEQYF
TRBJ2-7,TRBV2,-,-,TGTGCCAGCAGTGAGGAAGCTCCCTCCTACGAGCAGTACTTC,CASSEEAPSYEQYF
TRBJ1-5,TRBV6-5,-,-,TGTGCCAGCAGTAAAAGGGAGGGTCAGCCCCAGCATTTT,CASSKREGQPQHF
TRBJ1-2,TRBV9,-,TRBD1,TGTGCCAGCAGCGTAGCGGGACAGGGTTATGGCTACACCTTC,CASSVAGQGYGYTF
TRBJ1-5,TRBV4-1,-,TRBD1,TGCGCCAGCAGCCAATTCGACAGGGGTGGCAATCAGCCCCAGCATTTT,CASSQFDRGGNQPQHF
TRBJ1-1,TRBV9,-,-,TGTGCCAGCAGCCGAGGGTACACTGAAGCTTTCTTT,CASSRGYTEAFF
TRBJ2-7,TRBV11-1,many,-,TGTGCCAGCAGCACCCTGGGCGAGCAGTACTTC,CASSTLGEQYF
TRBJ1-1,TRBV29-1,few,TRBD1,TGCAGCGCCCTATCCCGGGACAGGGGGCCGGACACTGAAGCTTTCTTT,CSALSRDRGPDTEAFF
TRBJ2-7,TRBV11-2,few,TRBD2,TGTGCCAGCAGCTTAGGGGCGGGGGGACTAAGCTACGAGCAGTACTTC,CASSLGAGGLSYEQYF
TRBJ2-3,TRBV2,once,-,TGTGCCAGCATAATGGAAACAGATACGCAGTATTTT,CASIMETDTQYF
TRBJ2-7,TRBV4-1,-,-,TGCGCCAGCAGTTACAGAGCGGAGTACGAGCAGTACTTC,CASSYRAEYEQYF
TRBJ2-1,TRBV5-1,-,-,TGCGCCAGCAGCTCCGCTTTGGTAGCGACTAACAATGAGCAGTTCTTC,CASSSALVATNNEQFF
TRBJ2-5,TRBV7-2,many,TRBD2,TGTGCCAGCAGCTTATGGCTAGCGGCCCAAGAGACCCAGTACTTC,CASSLWLAAQETQYF